This T cell receptor beta chain stems from a study of blood T cells in healthy people across ages. Study-level points and caveats: TCR beta diversity per million T cells fell roughly linearly with age.

Regarding this clonotype: Antigen specificity is unknown.

The junction had 12 bases not matched to a gene; V was cut back by 3 bases and J by 9 bases. The CDR3 is 18 residues long. Germline V gene lookup returns CDR1 SGHVS and CDR2 FNYEAQ. Through a sample-barcoded 5' primer and a J-beta primer mix, a second PCR was run for 7 to 11 cycles. TCRdb called the 5' RACE reads again in MiXCR, with one record for every CDR3 protein. The sample lists under 950,000 distinct CDR3 sequences, about 20% occurring once. The specimen was blood. This chain joins TRBV7-6 and TRBJ2-1; 15 bases agree with TRBD2. The receptor was isolated from a man aged 65 to 79 in good health. The CDR3 spells CASSLLGFGTSGRFEQFF. The CDR3 bases are TGTGCCAGCAGCTTGTTAGGGTTTGGGACTAGCGGGAGGTTTGAGCAGTTCTTC. Supplemented by reference TRBV7-6 and TRBJ2-1, the full variable domain reads GAGVSQSPRYKVTKRGQDVALRCDPISGHVSLYWYRQALGQGPEFLTYFNYEAQQDKSGLPNDRFSAERPEGSISTLTIQRTEQRDSAMYRCASSLLGFGTSGRFEQFFGPGTRLTVL.